This T cell receptor (beta chain) appears in the sequencing data of a study of blood T cell repertoires in COVID-19 (dated by TCRdb to the early 2020s). Context from the whole study: Collaborator samples came from the United States, Italy and Spain and covered acute and convalescent phases of COVID-19. HLA class I and class II types, where available, came from metadata supplied by the sample provider rather than from assay-based typing. The repertoires were made available in a free public database intended to serve as a resource for research on the immune response to SARS-CoV-2. Samples came from the ongoing ImmuneRACE study (first 160 participants) plus 1,254 subjects from 6 global collaborators. Subjects who had been exposed to COVID-19, were actively infected with it, or had recovered from it provided the deeply sampled blood TCRbeta repertoires that made up the dataset. Sample metadata almost always included a de-identified subject ID, COVID-19 status, age in years and sex. The prospective study material was composed of cDNA or gDNA derived from T cells, B-cell-depleted T cells, or PBMCs. The study at large found these results: Clinical and demographic metadata were provided uncurated, with the amount varying by source and participant.

Comment on this clone: Its antigen has not been determined. No base-level quality is on record; no much larger clone is a single base apart.

A second Seattle source provided samples from volunteer blood donors who had recovered from COVID-19. Whole blood was collected in K2EDTA tubes by collaborating institutions according to the institutions' own protocols. For TCRbeta analysis, collaborators shipped samples as frozen whole blood, isolated PBMCs, or DNA extracted from either of those sample types. For CDR1 and CDR2, the germline V gene (reference sequence) lists SEHNR and FQNEAQ. At the junction V is shortened by 2 bases and J by 10 bases; bases outside the gene matches: 8. Taken from cysteine to phenylalanine, the CDR3 has 14 residues. Only the CDR3 part of the read is kept: 42 bases, read in frame from the first base. TCRbeta CDR3 regions were amplified from genomic DNA by means of the immunoSEQ Assay, a bias-controlled multiplex PCR. Under the source paper's analysis protocol: The number of nucleated cells in each sample was estimated by amplification of reference gene primers within the assay. To quantify the absolute abundance of each unique TCRbeta CDR3 rearrangement, sequence reads were collapsed and filtered. Productive Simpson clonality was computed per sample as the square root of Simpson's diversity index over productive rearrangements. TCRdb limited this immuneACCESS table to in-frame rearrangements with V and J called. A share of clones is missing; checked studies link under half to unresolved V genes, and the rest is unexplained. The V and J calls and the clone size are those of that table, but D and trimming were determined from the DNA. This sample has some 280,000 clones in its table, and under 90% of those were observed once. The top ten hold approximately 0.85% of the sample.

This TCR came from a woman in her 40s who had recovered from COVID-19. The specimen sequenced was peripheral blood. The chain couples TRBV7-9 to TRBJ2-1; a stretch of 7 junction bases matches TRBD2. This receptor has the CDR3 CASSLTGDGGEQFF. The DNA sequence is as follows: TGTGCCAGCAGCTTAACCGGGGACGGGGGGGAGCAGTTCTTC.